The rows below give T cell receptor beta chains drawn from one sample of a study of blood T cell repertoires in COVID-19. Profiling relied on immunoSEQ multiplex PCR, and the TCRdb table lists in-frame clones only, not all of them. Here the sample spans around 300,000 clones, approximately 85% being singletons. The sample comprised peripheral blood. Source of these receptors: a woman between 65 and 79 years old with acute or convalescent COVID-19. CDR3s include the opening cysteine and the closing phenylalanine or tryptophan. The D gene is left open where the match is weak. Size is omitted from some rows. Given values are once, few, many or a class for expanded clones.

v_call	d_call	clone_size	cdr3_length	j_call	cdr3_aa	cdr3_nt
TRBV12-3/TRBV12-4	-	-	12	TRBJ1-2	CASSSSGYGYTF	TGTGCCAGCAGTTCCTCAGGGTATGGCTACACCTTC
TRBV5-4	TRBD2	-	17	TRBJ2-7	CASSLAPPSGGTYEQYF	TGTGCCAGCAGCTTGGCCCCGCCTAGCGGGGGGACTTACGAGCAGTACTTC
TRBV2	TRBD2	-	17	TRBJ2-1	CASSEFGSGTTRNEQFF	TGTGCCAGCAGTGAGTTCGGGAGTGGGACTACCCGGAATGAGCAGTTCTTC
TRBV14	-	-	14	TRBJ1-6	CASSQERFLSPLHF	TGTGCCAGCAGCCAAGAGAGATTTTTGTCACCCCTCCACTTT
TRBV10-3	TRBD2	-	13	TRBJ2-1	CAIGTTTHNEQFF	TGTGCCATCGGGACTACCACCCACAATGAGCAGTTCTTC
TRBV19	-	-	15	TRBJ2-2	CASRGNRGSTGELFF	TGTGCCAGTAGGGGAAACCGCGGGTCGACCGGGGAGCTGTTTTTT
TRBV5-1	TRBD1	-	15	TRBJ1-6	CASSPEGAADSPLHF	TGCGCCAGCAGCCCGGAGGGGGCAGCGGATTCACCCCTCCACTTT
TRBV7-2	-	-	12	TRBJ2-7	CASSLRGYEQYF	TGTGCCAGCAGCTTAAGAGGTTACGAGCAGTACTTC
TRBV15	TRBD1	-	16	TRBJ1-2	CATSRDKQGLTYGYTF	TGTGCCACCAGCAGAGATAAACAGGGGCTAACCTATGGCTACACCTTC
TRBV5-6	-	-	15	TRBJ1-4	CASSLDPGRSEKLFF	TGTGCCAGCAGCTTGGACCCCGGGAGAAGTGAAAAACTGTTTTTT
TRBV25-1	-	-	16	TRBJ1-1	CASRGRSSRVNTEAFF	TGTGCCAGCAGGGGGAGGTCCTCGAGGGTGAACACTGAAGCTTTCTTT
TRBV2	-	-	16	TRBJ1-6	CASATGSDPYNSPLHF	TGTGCCAGCGCTACAGGGTCCGACCCCTATAATTCACCCCTCCACTTT
TRBV11-2	TRBD1	-	16	TRBJ2-7	CASSLGRDRSSYEQYF	TGTGCCAGCAGCTTGGGCCGGGACAGAAGCTCCTACGAGCAGTACTTC
TRBV3-1/TRBV3-2	-	-	14	TRBJ1-1	CASSHWGQNTEAFF	TGTGCCAGCAGCCATTGGGGACAGAACACTGAAGCTTTCTTT
TRBV5-4	-	-	15	TRBJ2-7	CASSPRGGGVFEQYF	TGTGCCAGCAGCCCGAGGGGGGGAGGTGTGTTCGAGCAGTACTTC
TRBV2	TRBD1	-	14	TRBJ1-1	CAGSLRQGAVEAFF	TGTGCCGGCAGCCTGAGACAGGGGGCCGTTGAAGCTTTCTTT
TRBV7-9	TRBD1	-	15	TRBJ2-5	CASSTRQGAGETQYF	TGTGCCAGCAGCACCCGACAGGGGGCGGGGGAGACCCAGTACTTC
TRBV10-3	-	-	13	TRBJ1-2	CAISEDRDLGYTF	TGTGCCATCAGTGAGGACCGGGACTTGGGCTACACCTTC
TRBV9	-	many	14	TRBJ1-1	CASSVRAGNTEAFF	TGTGCCAGCAGCGTACGGGCGGGGAACACTGAAGCTTTCTTT
TRBV30	-	-	15	TRBJ2-5	CAWSGQARIQETQYF	TGTGCCTGGAGTGGCCAAGCGCGGATACAAGAGACCCAGTACTTC
TRBV5-1	-	-	14	TRBJ2-7	CASSLSQVSYEQYF	TGCGCCAGCAGCTTGTCTCAGGTCTCATACGAGCAGTACTTC
TRBV5-4	-	-	14	TRBJ1-4	CASSLGRTNEKLFF	TGTGCCAGCAGCTTAGGGAGGACTAATGAAAAACTGTTTTTT